These 5 T cell receptor beta chains originate from one sample sequenced in a study of glioma-infiltrating T cells. Amplification of TCR alpha and beta CDR3 regions from RNA used iRepertoire nested multiplex PCR. TCRdb recomputed calls from the multiplex PCR reads with MiXCR, one row per CDR3 protein. The sample lists 150,000 or so distinct CDR3 sequences, about 39% occurring once. Sequencing was performed on glioma tissue, nonneoplastic brain tissue, or PBMCs (not recorded which). Receptors were obtained from a human donor with low-grade glioma or glioblastoma, undergoing nonglioma brain surgery, or in good health (not recorded which).

This clonotype was found many times. The rearrangement joins TRBV6-1 to TRBJ2-5; D ambiguous. CDR1 MNHNS and CDR2 SASEGT come from the germline V gene. Deletions cut 1 base from V and 6 bases from J, with 3 bases between. The length of the CDR3 is 11 residues. CDR3 nucleotide sequence: TGTGCCAGCAGTGAAGTGAAGACCCAGTACTTC. Translation gives CASSEVKTQYF.

This clonotype was observed many times. The chain uses TRBV6-1 and TRBJ1-3, with D possibly matching TRBD1 (5 bases). The germline V and J ends were trimmed by 5 bases and 2 bases, with 13 bases remaining between them. Germline V gene sequence: CDR1 MNHNS, CDR2 SASEGT. The CDR3 contains 15 residues. CDR3 protein: CASSSPRQTGNTIYF. The CDR3 region has the DNA TGTGCCAGCAGTTCCCCTCGACAGACTGGAAACACCATATATTTT.

The gene calls are TRBV7-9 and TRBJ1-2, with 9 bases matching TRBD1. Germline values: CDR1 SEHNR, CDR2 FQNEAQ (reference sequence). The CDR3 sequence is 14 residues long. V shed 7 bases, J shed 0 bases, and the junction held 3 bases outside the gene matches. The CDR3 protein is CASTRTGANYGYTF. CDR3 sequence (DNA): TGTGCCAGCACTCGGACAGGGGCTAACTATGGCTACACCTTC. The full variable domain, completed using reference TRBV7-9 and TRBJ1-2, is DTGVSQNPRHKITKRGQNVTFRCDPISEHNRLYWYRQTLGQGPEFLTYFQNEAQLEKSRLLSDRFSAERPKGSFSTLEIQRTEQGDSAMYLCASTRTGANYGYTFGSGTRLTVV.

This clonotype showed up just once. The rearrangement uses TRBV28 and TRBJ1-2; the match to TRBD1 covers 7 bases. V dropped 3 bases and J dropped 7; count of bases not matched to a gene: 11. This CDR3 is built from 15 residues. Germline CDR1 is MDHEN and CDR2 is SYDVKM. CDR3 residues: CASSFEGGGLSGYTF. Written as DNA, the CDR3 is TGTGCCAGCAGTTTTGAAGGGGGCGGTCTGAGTGGCTACACCTTC.

This clonotype has a handful of counts. The chain couples TRBV6-2 or TRBV6-3 to TRBJ1-3; the match to TRBD1 covers 8 bases. Germline CDR1 reads MNHEY; CDR2 reads SVGEGT. This CDR3 is built from 15 residues. V lost 6 bases and J lost 0; bases outside the gene matches: 4. The CDR3 DNA follows: TGTGCCAGCAGGGGGGGGACAGGCTCTGGAAACACCATATATTTT. This gives the protein CASRGGTGSGNTIYF.